These 2 T cell receptor beta chains were all obtained from the same sample, sequenced in a study of T cell repertoires in cytomegalovirus infection. TCRdb ran MiXCR on the reads and lists one entry per CDR3 protein. The sample consists of roughly 760,000 distinct CDR3 sequences, less than 40% of them appearing once. Sequenced: PBMCs. These receptors originate from a human donor in good health (CMV status not recorded). Some clones in this sample may be carry-over from other donors' samples.

The table lists this clonotype with many counts. This chain uses TRBV7-2 with TRBJ2-4; a weak D match, TRBD1 (8 bases). V dropped 1 base and J dropped 1 base, with 20 bases sitting between them. This CDR3 comprises 19 residues. Germline loops: CDR1 SGHTA, CDR2 FQGNSA. The CDR3 sequence: CASSLVRTGRGGAKNIQYF. CDR3 nucleotide sequence: TGTGCCAGCAGCTTAGTAAGGACAGGGAGGGGCGGTGCCAAAAACATTCAGTACTTC.

This clonotype has a handful of counts. The V gene is TRBV12-3 or TRBV12-4, the J gene TRBJ1-2; weak D call: TRBD1 (6 bases). With 3 bases removed from V and 8 bases from J, the gap between germline ends came to 16 bases. The CDR3 runs to 14 residues. DNA for the CDR3: TGTGCCAGCAGTTTGAAGGGGGGGAGAGGAGGCTACACCTTC. It encodes CASSLKGGRGGYTF.